This is a list of T cell receptor beta chains from one sample in a study of human T cells and chemical hapten exposure. TCRdb recomputed calls from the RACE reads with MiXCR, one row per CDR3 protein. The table has some 36,000 distinct CDR3 sequences, less than 9% seen once. Sample: whole blood, taken in connection with sensitization to the hapten diphenylcyclopropenone (DPC). These receptors were obtained from a woman in her fifties or sixties with alopecia areata. Some clones in this sample may be carry-over from other donors' samples. The CDR3 runs from the conserved cysteine through the conserved F or W. A D gene is named only where the DNA matches it firmly. Some rows mark clone size as missing; the rest say once, few, many or name a class of expanded clone.

clone size,D gene,J gene,V gene,CDR3 DNA,CDR3 protein
many,-,TRBJ1-1,TRBV28,TGTGCCAGCAGACCGGGGGCCAACACTGAAGCTTTCTTT,CASRPGANTEAFF
many,-,TRBJ1-3,TRBV29-1,TGCAGCGTTGAAGTATCTCGGGGAGGATCTGGAAACACCATATATTTT,CSVEVSRGGSGNTIYF
many,-,TRBJ2-1,TRBV25-1,TGTGCCAGCAGTGTGATGTTTGGCTACCAGAATGAGCAGTTCTTC,CASSVMFGYQNEQFF
many,-,TRBJ2-7,TRBV25-1,TGTGCCAGCAGTGAACAGGGGATCGGTCCCGAGCAGTACTTC,CASSEQGIGPEQYF
many,TRBD2,TRBJ2-5,TRBV18,TGTGCCAGCTCACCAGGGACTAGCGGTAGGGAGACCCAGTACTTC,CASSPGTSGRETQYF
many,-,TRBJ1-6,TRBV6-5,TGTGCCAGCAGACAGGCGAGCTCCTATAATTCACCCCTCCACTTT,CASRQASSYNSPLHF
many,TRBD2,TRBJ2-3,TRBV19,TGTGCCAGTAGTACGCCGACTAGCGGGAGGAGGGATACGCAGTATTTT,CASSTPTSGRRDTQYF
many,-,TRBJ1-2,TRBV7-2,TGTGCCAGCAGCTTAGGGATGTCTAACTATGGCTACACCTTC,CASSLGMSNYGYTF
many,-,TRBJ1-1,TRBV3-1,TGTGCCAGCAGCCAAGGGCCGTTCATGAACACTGAAGCTTTCTTT,CASSQGPFMNTEAFF
many,-,TRBJ2-5,TRBV7-6,TGTGCCAGCAGCTTAGGAGGGGGGACCCAGTACTTC,CASSLGGGTQYF
many,TRBD2,TRBJ2-7,TRBV7-9,TGTGCCAGCAGCTTAGGGGGACTAGCGGGAGCGTCCTCCTACGAGCAGTACTTC,CASSLGGLAGASSYEQYF
few,TRBD1,TRBJ1-2,TRBV28,TGTGCCAGCACGGGACAGACTAACTATGGCTACACCTTC,CASTGQTNYGYTF
many,-,TRBJ2-5,TRBV5-4,TGTGCCAGCAGCTTACAGGTTCGAGAGACCCAGTACTTC,CASSLQVRETQYF
-,-,TRBJ2-1,TRBV20-1,TGCAGTGCTAGAGATACCGGAGGCTCCTACAATGAGCAGTTCTTC,CSARDTGGSYNEQFF
many,-,TRBJ1-1,TRBV20-1,TGCAGTGCTAATAAGCGCCAGGGGAGCACTGAAGCTTTCTTT,CSANKRQGSTEAFF
many,-,TRBJ2-7,TRBV6-2/TRBV6-3,TGTGCCAGCAAGACTTCTGGGCTCTACGAGCAGTACTTC,CASKTSGLYEQYF
-,TRBD1,TRBJ2-3,TRBV7-3,TGTGCCAGCAGCGGACAGGGGAGCACAGATACGCAGTATTTT,CASSGQGSTDTQYF
few,-,TRBJ2-1,TRBV14,TGTGCCAGCAGCCAAGATAGTGGCAGCGGCCATGAGCAGTTCTTC,CASSQDSGSGHEQFF
many,TRBD1,TRBJ2-7,TRBV7-3,TGTGCCAGCAGCCCGAACGCCATTACAGGGGGCGAGCAGTACTTC,CASSPNAITGGEQYF
many,TRBD1,TRBJ2-3,TRBV5-1,TGCGCCAGCAGCCGAGGACAGGGGGTTTATTCCAGCACAGATACGCAGTATTTT,CASSRGQGVYSSTDTQYF
many,TRBD2,TRBJ2-3,TRBV11-3,TGTGCCAGCAGCCCGGCCGGGGCTAGCGGGAGAACAGATACGCAGTATTTT,CASSPAGASGRTDTQYF
many,-,TRBJ2-3,TRBV19,TGTGCCAGTAGTATGGTCACTAGCCGAAGCACAGATACGCAGTATTTT,CASSMVTSRSTDTQYF
-,TRBD1,TRBJ2-7,TRBV28,TGTGCCAGCAGAATCGGGACAGCTTCCTACGAGCAGTACTTC,CASRIGTASYEQYF
many,TRBD2,TRBJ2-1,TRBV28,TGTGCCAGCAGTTTGGGCGGGAGGAACAACAATGAGCAGTTCTTC,CASSLGGRNNNEQFF
many,-,TRBJ2-1,TRBV29-1,TGCAGCGTTGCCAATGAGCAGTTCTTC,CSVANEQFF
few,-,TRBJ1-1,TRBV29-1,TGCACCGGGGGGACCAACACTGAAGCTTTCTTT,CTGGTNTEAFF
-,-,TRBJ2-7,TRBV11-2,TGTGCCAGCAGCTACCCGACAGGTTTACCCTACGAGCAGTACTTC,CASSYPTGLPYEQYF
many,-,TRBJ2-1,TRBV4-1,TGCGCCAGCAGCCAAGATATAGAAGGGTCCTACAATGAGCAGTTCTTC,CASSQDIEGSYNEQFF
few,-,TRBJ1-2,TRBV5-1,TGCGCCAGCAGCGGGCAGGGAAAGGACTATGGCTACACCTTC,CASSGQGKDYGYTF